Given below is one T cell receptor (beta chain) in context. Its target is not known. The CDR3 consists of 19 residues. The V and J ends lost 8 bases and 0 bases, in that order; junction bases with no gene match: 13. CDR1 is MRHNA, CDR2 SNTAGT, per germline. This specimen comes from a study of cytomegalovirus exposure and HLA in healthy donors. Study-wide points: A later analysis found that most CMV-associated TCR beta chains appeared HLA-restricted. Being indistinguishable, some V segments were excluded, TRBV6-2 and TRBV6-3 among them.

It was with 60 Vbeta and 13 Jbeta primers that the PCR ran. The assay was immunoSEQ multiplex PCR, and TCRdb's table has in-frame clones only and misses some. The table has 150,000 to 200,000 clones, over 75% seen once. The V call is TRBV6-4, the J call TRBJ2-3; TRBD2 matches 14 bases. This sequence was found in a man in his late teens or twenties in good health and CMV-seronegative. What was sequenced was PBMCs. This CDR3 is CASGGTSGSGGPSTDTQYF. The CDR3 DNA reads TGTGCCAGCGGAGGGACTAGCGGGAGTGGGGGTCCTAGCACAGATACGCAGTATTTT.